This T cell receptor beta chain originates from a study of T cell repertoires in cytomegalovirus infection. Study as a whole: Recently identified HLA-C-restricted CMV epitopes and well-studied HLA-B-restricted CMV epitopes were used by the study. From public TCR beta signatures came an indication of both CMV infection and matching HLA type. Regarding the study as a whole: Carriers of CMV and the relevant HLA type were discriminated by public TCR beta frequency. CMV-specific HLA-C-restricted TCR beta clonotypes dominated the ex vivo response.

With regard to this clonotype: As yet, its antigen is unknown.

The CDR3 is 13 amino acids. The V end was cut by 3 bases, the J end by 8 bases, with 13 bases between. TCRdb reanalysed the reads using MiXCR and keeps one entry per CDR3 protein. The sample lists under 300,000 distinct CDR3 sequences, 22% occurring once. The chain uses TRBV12-3 or TRBV12-4 and TRBJ1-1, with D possibly being TRBD1 (5 bases). Sequenced here: cultured PBMCs, sampled from culture after CMV antigen stimulation. The receptor comes from a human donor in good health (CMV status not recorded). Some clones in this sample may be carry-over from other donors' samples. The CDR3 is CASSFKARGEAFF. In DNA form, the CDR3 reads TGTGCCAGCAGTTTTAAGGCCCGGGGGGAAGCTTTCTTT.